This TCR beta chain was recovered during a study of naive and memory T cell subsets. The study, taken as a whole, reports: Naive and memory repertoire findings lacked a ground truth for validation. Naive repertoires, especially CD8, held a few larger clonotypes, possibly memory cells re-expressing CD45RA.

CD4+ T cell IFNgamma after overnight CMV lysate exposure gave donor CMV status. An equimolar mix of two oligonucleotides served as the beta constant-region primer for TRBC1 and TRBC2. Four rounds of PCR amplified the ligated cDNA using nested alpha and beta constant-region primers plus SP2. An oligonucleotide with the SP2 primer and a 12-nucleotide UMI was ligated to the cDNA 3' end. One entry per CDR3 protein, called by TCRdb with MiXCR from the UMI-ligation and nested PCR reads. The sample lists 85,000 to 130,000 distinct CDR3 sequences; roughly 15% were seen once. The CDR3 covers 17 residues. The germline V gene has CDR1 SGHRS and CDR2 YFSETQ. V lost 4 bases to trimming and J lost 6 bases; unmatched junction nucleotides: 8. Comment on this clonotype: Antigen: not known.

Input material: naive CD8+ T cells from blood. The clonotype was recovered from a human donor in good health. J is TRBJ1-6 and V is TRBV5-1, with 12 bases that match TRBD1. The CDR3 loop reads CASSKGQGAHVNSPLHF. CDR3 DNA: TGCGCCAGCAGCAAGGGACAGGGGGCTCATGTTAATTCACCCCTCCACTTT.